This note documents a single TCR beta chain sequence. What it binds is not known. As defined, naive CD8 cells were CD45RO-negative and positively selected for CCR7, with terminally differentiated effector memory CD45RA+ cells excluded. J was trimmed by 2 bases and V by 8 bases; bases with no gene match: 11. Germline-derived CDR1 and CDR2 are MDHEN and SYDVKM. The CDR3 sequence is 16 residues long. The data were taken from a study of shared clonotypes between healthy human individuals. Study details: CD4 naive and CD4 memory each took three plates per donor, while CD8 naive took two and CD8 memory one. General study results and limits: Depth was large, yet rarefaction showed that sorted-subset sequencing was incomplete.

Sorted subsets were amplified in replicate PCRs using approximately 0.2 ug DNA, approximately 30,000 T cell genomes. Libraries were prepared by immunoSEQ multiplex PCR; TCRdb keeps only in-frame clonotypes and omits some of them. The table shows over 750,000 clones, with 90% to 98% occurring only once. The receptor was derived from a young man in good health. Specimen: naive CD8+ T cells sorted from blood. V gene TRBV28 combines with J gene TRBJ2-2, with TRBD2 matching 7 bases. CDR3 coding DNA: TGTGCCAGCTGCCCGCTAGCGGTCATAAACACCGGGGAGCTGTTTTTT. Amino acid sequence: CASCPLAVINTGELFF.